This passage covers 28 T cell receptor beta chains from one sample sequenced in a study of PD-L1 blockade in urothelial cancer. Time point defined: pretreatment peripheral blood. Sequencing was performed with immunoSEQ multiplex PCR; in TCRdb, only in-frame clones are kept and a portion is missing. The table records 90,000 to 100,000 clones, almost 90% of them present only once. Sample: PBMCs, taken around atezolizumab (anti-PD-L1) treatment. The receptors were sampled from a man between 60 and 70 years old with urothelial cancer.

The CDR3 DNA sequence: TGTGCCAGCAGTGTTCGCCTCGGACAGACCGTCGGGGAGCTGTTTTTT. Translating gives CASSVRLGQTVGELFF. The rearrangement joins TRBV2 to TRBJ2-2; TRBD1 might be the D (6 bases). CDR3 length equals 16 residues. The germline V gene has CDR1 SNHLY and CDR2 FYNNEI. V lost 4 bases to trimming and J lost 7 bases, with 19 bases between them.

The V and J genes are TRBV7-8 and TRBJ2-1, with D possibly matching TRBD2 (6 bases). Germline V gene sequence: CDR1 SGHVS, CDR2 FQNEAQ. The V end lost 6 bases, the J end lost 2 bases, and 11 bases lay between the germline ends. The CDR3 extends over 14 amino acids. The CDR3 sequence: CASRPSATYNEQFF. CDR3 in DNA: TGTGCCAGCAGGCCTAGCGCTACCTACAATGAGCAGTTCTTC.

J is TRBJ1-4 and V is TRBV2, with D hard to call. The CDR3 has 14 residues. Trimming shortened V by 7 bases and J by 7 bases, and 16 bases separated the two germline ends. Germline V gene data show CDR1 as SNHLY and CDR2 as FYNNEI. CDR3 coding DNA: TGTGCCAGCAACAATTGGGAGGGTGGTGAAAAACTGTTTTTT. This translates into CASNNWEGGEKLFF. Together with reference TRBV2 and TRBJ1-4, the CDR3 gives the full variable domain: EPEVTQTPSHQVTQMGQEVILRCVPISNHLYFYWYRQILGQKVEFLVSFYNNEISEKSEIFDDQFSVERPDGSNFTLKIRSTKLEDSAMYFCASNNWEGGEKLFFGSGTQLSVL.

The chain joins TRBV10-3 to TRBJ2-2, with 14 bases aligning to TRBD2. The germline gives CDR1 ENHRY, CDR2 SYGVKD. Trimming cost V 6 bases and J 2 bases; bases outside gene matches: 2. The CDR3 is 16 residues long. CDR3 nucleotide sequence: TGTGCCATCAGGACTAGCGGGAGGGTCAACACCGGGGAGCTGTTTTTT. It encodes CAIRTSGRVNTGELFF.

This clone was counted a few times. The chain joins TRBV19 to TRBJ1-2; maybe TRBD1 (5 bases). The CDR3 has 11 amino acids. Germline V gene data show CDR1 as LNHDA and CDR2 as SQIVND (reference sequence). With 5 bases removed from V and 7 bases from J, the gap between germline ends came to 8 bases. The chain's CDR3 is CASSGAGGYTF. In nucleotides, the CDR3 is TGTGCCAGTAGTGGGGCAGGTGGCTACACCTTC.

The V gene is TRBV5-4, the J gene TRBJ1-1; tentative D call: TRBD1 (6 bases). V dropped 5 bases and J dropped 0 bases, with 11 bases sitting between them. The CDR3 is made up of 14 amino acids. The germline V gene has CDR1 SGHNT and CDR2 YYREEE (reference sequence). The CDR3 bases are TGTGCCAGCAGACCGGACAGCATGAACACTGAAGCTTTCTTT. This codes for CASRPDSMNTEAFF.

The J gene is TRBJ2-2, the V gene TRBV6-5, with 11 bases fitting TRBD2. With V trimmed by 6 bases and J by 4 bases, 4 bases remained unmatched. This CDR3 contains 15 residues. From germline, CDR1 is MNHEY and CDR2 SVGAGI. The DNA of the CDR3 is TGTGCCAGCAGCCGACTAGCGGGGAGCACCGGGGAGCTGTTTTTT. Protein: CASSRLAGSTGELFF.

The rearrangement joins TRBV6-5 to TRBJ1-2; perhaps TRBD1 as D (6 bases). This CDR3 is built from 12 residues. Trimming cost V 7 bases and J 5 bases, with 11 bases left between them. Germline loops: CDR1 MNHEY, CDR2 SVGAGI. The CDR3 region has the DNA TGTGCCAGCAAAGGGCAGGGGTATGGCTACACCTTC. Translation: CASKGQGYGYTF.

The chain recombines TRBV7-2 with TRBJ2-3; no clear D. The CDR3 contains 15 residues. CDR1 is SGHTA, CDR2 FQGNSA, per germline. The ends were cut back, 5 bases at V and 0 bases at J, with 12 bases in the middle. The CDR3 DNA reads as TGTGCCAGCAGCCCCTACGTCTCTAGCACAGATACGCAGTATTTT. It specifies CASSPYVSSTDTQYF.

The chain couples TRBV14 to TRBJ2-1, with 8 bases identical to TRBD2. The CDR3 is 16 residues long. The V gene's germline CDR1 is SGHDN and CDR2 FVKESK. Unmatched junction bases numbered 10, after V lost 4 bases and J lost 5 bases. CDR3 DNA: TGTGCCAGCAGCCTTACGACTAGCGACTCGCACAATGAGCAGTTCTTC. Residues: CASSLTTSDSHNEQFF. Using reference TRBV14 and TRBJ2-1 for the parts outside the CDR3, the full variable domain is EAGVTQFPSHSVIEKGQTVTLRCDPISGHDNLYWYRRVMGKEIKFLLHFVKESKQDESGMPNNRFLAERTGGTYSTLKVQPAELEDSGVYFCASSLTTSDSHNEQFFGPGTRLTVL.

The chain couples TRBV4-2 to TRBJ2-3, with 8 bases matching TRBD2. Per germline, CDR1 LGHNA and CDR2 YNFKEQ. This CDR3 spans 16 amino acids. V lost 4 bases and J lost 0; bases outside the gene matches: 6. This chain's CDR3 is CASSRGGQASTDTQYF. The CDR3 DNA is TGTGCCAGCAGCCGCGGGGGGCAAGCTAGCACAGATACGCAGTATTTT.

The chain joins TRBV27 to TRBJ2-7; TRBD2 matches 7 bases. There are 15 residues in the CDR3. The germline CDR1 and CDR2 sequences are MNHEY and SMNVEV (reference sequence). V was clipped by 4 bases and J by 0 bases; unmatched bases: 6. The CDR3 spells CASSSPAGSSYEQYF. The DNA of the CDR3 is TGTGCCAGCAGTTCACCAGCGGGGAGCTCCTACGAGCAGTACTTC.

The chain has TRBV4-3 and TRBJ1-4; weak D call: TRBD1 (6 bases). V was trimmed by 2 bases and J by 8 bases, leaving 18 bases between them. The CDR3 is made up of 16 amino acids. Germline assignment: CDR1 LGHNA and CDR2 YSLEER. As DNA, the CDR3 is TGCGCCAGCAGCCAAATCCTGTCGGGACACGGCGAAAAACTGTTTTTT. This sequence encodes CASSQILSGHGEKLFF.

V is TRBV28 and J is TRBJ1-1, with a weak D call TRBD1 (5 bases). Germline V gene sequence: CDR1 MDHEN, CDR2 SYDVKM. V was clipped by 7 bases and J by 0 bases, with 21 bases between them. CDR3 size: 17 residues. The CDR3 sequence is CASKKVGVYTMNTEAFF. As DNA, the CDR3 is TGTGCCAGCAAAAAGGTAGGGGTGTATACCATGAACACTGAAGCTTTCTTT.

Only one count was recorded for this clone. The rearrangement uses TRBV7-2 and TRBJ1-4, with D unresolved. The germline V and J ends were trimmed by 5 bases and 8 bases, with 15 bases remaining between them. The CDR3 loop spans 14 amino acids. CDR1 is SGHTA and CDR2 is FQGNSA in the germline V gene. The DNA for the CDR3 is TGTGCCAGCAGCCCCTACTCAACGAACGAAAAACTGTTTTTT. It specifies CASSPYSTNEKLFF.

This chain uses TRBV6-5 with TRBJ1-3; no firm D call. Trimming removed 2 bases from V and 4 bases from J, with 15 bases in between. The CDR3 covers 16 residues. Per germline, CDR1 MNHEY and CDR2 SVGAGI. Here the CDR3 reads CASSYGRSQSGNTIYF. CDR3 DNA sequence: TGTGCCAGCAGTTACGGTAGAAGTCAATCGGGAAACACCATATATTTT.

The CDR3 reads CASSLGEKGGSQETQYF. As DNA, the CDR3 is TGTGCCAGCAGCCTAGGGGAAAAAGGGGGATCCCAAGAGACCCAGTACTTC. This chain joins TRBV9 and TRBJ2-5; D perhaps matches TRBD1 (6 bases). Germline loops: CDR1 SGDLS, CDR2 YYNGEE. V lost 4 bases to trimming and J lost 1 base, with 20 bases between them. This CDR3 has 17 amino acids.

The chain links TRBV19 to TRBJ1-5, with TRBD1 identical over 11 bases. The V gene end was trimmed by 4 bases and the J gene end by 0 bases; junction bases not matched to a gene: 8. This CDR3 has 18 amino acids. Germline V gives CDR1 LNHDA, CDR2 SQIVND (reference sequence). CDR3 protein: CASSTRTGGEYSNQPQHF. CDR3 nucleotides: TGTGCCAGTAGTACCCGGACAGGGGGCGAGTATAGCAATCAGCCCCAGCATTTT.

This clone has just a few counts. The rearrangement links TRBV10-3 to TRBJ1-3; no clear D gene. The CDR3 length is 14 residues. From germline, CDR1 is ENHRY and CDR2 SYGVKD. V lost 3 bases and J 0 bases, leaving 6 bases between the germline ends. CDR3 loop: CAISDAGSGNTIYF. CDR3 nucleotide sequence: TGTGCCATCAGTGATGCGGGCTCTGGAAACACCATATATTTT.

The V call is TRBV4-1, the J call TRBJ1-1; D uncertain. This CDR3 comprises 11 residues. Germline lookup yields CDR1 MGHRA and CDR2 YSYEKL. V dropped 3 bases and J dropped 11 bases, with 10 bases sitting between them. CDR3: CASSHPGSAFF. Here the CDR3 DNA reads TGCGCCAGCAGCCATCCCGGTTCGGCTTTCTTT.

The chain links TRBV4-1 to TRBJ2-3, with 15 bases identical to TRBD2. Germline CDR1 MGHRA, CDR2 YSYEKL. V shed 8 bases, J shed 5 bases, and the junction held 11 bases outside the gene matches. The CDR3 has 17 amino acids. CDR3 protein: CASGNPRTSGGVDTQYF. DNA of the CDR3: TGCGCCAGCGGAAACCCGCGGACTAGCGGGGGGGTAGATACGCAGTATTTT.

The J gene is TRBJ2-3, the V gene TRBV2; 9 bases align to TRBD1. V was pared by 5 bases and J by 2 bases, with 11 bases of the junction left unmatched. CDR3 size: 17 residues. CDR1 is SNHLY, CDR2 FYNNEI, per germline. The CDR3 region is CASSLSRTGADTDTQYF. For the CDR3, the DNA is TGTGCCAGCAGTTTATCCCGGACAGGGGCCGACACAGATACGCAGTATTTT.

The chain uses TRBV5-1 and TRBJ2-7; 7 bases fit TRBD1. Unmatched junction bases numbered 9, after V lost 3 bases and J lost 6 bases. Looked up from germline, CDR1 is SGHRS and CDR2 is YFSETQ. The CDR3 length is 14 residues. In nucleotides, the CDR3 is TGCGCCAGCAGCTCCTCAGGGGGTCTTGCCGAGCAGTACTTC. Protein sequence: CASSSSGGLAEQYF.

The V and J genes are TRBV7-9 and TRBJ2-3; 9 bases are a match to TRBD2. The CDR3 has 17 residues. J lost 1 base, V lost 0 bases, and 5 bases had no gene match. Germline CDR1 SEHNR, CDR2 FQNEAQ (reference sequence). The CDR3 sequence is CASSLAAVAGGTDTQYF. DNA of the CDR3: TGTGCCAGCAGCTTAGCGGCGGTAGCGGGGGGCACAGATACGCAGTATTTT.

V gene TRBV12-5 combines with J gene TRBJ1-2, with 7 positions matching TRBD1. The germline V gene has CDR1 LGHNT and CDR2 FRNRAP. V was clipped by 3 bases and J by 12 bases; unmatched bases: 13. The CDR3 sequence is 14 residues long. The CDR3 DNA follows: TGTGCTAGTGGTTTCCCTAGGGCAGACAGGGCCCACACCTTC. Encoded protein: CASGFPRADRAHTF. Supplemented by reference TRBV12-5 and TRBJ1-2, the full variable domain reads DARVTQTPRHKVTEMGQEVTMRCQPILGHNTVFWYRQTMMQGLELLAYFRNRAPLDDSGMPKDRFSAEMPDATLATLKIQPSEPRDSAVYFCASGFPRADRAHTFGSGTRLTVV.

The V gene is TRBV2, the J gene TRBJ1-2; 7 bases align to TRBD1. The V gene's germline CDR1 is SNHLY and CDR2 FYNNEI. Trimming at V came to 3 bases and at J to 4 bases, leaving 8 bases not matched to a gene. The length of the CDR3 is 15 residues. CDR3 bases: TGTGCCAGCAGTGATGGACAGGAACTGGTCTATGGCTACACCTTC. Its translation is CASSDGQELVYGYTF.

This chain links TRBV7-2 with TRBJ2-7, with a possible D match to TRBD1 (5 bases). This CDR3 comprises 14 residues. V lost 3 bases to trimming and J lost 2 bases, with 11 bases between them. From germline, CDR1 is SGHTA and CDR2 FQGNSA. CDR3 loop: CASSFEWGPYEQYF. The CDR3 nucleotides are TGTGCCAGCAGCTTTGAATGGGGCCCCTACGAGCAGTACTTC.

The CDR3 coding sequence is TGTGCCAGCACCCGCGGCGGGATCCTTACGCCCCAGCATTTT. This codes for CASTRGGILTPQHF. The V gene is TRBV28, the J gene TRBJ1-5, with D unclear. Trimming stripped 7 bases from V and 9 bases from J, with 19 bases between. CDR3 length: 14 amino acids. CDR1 and CDR2 (germline): MDHEN, SYDVKM.